These T cell receptor beta chains were read from a single sample in a study of T cells in Graves' hyperthyroidism and ophthalmopathy. From the multiplex PCR reads, TCRdb called clonotypes with MiXCR, one entry per CDR3 protein. The table lists 700,000 or so distinct CDR3 sequences, roughly 15% of them singletons. Sequenced: blood. The receptors were sampled from a man younger than 35 with Graves' hyperthyroidism. CDR3s include the opening cysteine and the closing phenylalanine or tryptophan. A D gene is named only where the DNA matches it firmly. Not all rows give a size; the values are once, few, many and, for expanded clones, a class.

TRBJ2-7,TRBV7-9,NA,few,TGTGCCAGCAGCTTAATAGGCGGGCGAGCGGCAATCTCCTACGAGCAGTACTTC,CASSLIGGRAAISYEQYF
TRBJ1-1,TRBV12-3/TRBV12-4,NA,few,TGTGCCAGCAGGGCAGGGTGGTTCACTGAAGCTTTCTTT,CASRAGWFTEAFF
TRBJ2-1,TRBV15,NA,NA,TGTGCCACCAGCGGACCGGCATCCTACAATGAGCAGTTCTTC,CATSGPASYNEQFF
TRBJ2-3,TRBV28,NA,few,TGTGCCAGCAGTTTATTCCGATCTTCTAGCACAGATACGCAGTATTTT,CASSLFRSSSTDTQYF
TRBJ2-3,TRBV12-3/TRBV12-4,NA,many,TGTGCCAGCAGTCTTCCGGGACGTCGGGGAGATACGCAGTATTTT,CASSLPGRRGDTQYF
TRBJ2-7,TRBV7-9,TRBD2,NA,TGTGCCAGCAGCTTAGCGGGGACTAGCGGGAGAGACAACGAGCAGTACTTC,CASSLAGTSGRDNEQYF
TRBJ2-2,TRBV18,TRBD2,once,TGTGCCAGCTCACCGGGCGGGGGAGACACCGGGGAGCTGTTTTTT,CASSPGGGDTGELFF
TRBJ2-2,TRBV4-1,NA,NA,TGCGCCAGCAGCCAAGAGGGGGTTTCCGGGGAGCTGTTTTTT,CASSQEGVSGELFF
TRBJ1-3,TRBV2,NA,few,TGTGCCAGCCTAAAACTCTCTGGAAACACCATATATTTT,CASLKLSGNTIYF
TRBJ2-5,TRBV19,NA,few,TGTGCCAGTACCCCTCGAGGCGCAGGGGGGTTAGAGACCCAGTACTTC,CASTPRGAGGLETQYF
TRBJ2-7,TRBV27,TRBD2,many,TGTGCCAGTAGAGCGGGAGGCTCCCTCGAGCAGTACTTC,CASRAGGSLEQYF
TRBJ1-6,TRBV6-2/TRBV6-3,NA,NA,TGTGCCAGCAGTTACTCGAAAGCTTTGTCACCCCTCCACTTT,CASSYSKALSPLHF
TRBJ1-1,TRBV10-2,NA,NA,TGCGCCAGCAGTGAGTCTCCCGAGGCACTGTACACTGAAGCTTTCTTT,CASSESPEALYTEAFF
TRBJ2-3,TRBV20-1,NA,few,TGCAGTGCTAGAGCCCGGGGGGAAGGGACAAGGGGTACGCAGTATTTT,CSARARGEGTRGTQYF
TRBJ2-7,TRBV28,NA,many,TGTGCCAGCAGTTCACAGGATTTCTCCTACGAGCAGTACTTC,CASSSQDFSYEQYF
TRBJ2-3,TRBV6-2/TRBV6-3,NA,few,TGTGCCAGCGGCAGAGGGGGTGGTGGCGGGATGACAGATACGCAGTATTTT,CASGRGGGGGMTDTQYF
TRBJ2-1,TRBV19,TRBD1,few,TGTGCCAGCACACCGGGACAGGGGGCAGGTGAGCAGTTCTTC,CASTPGQGAGEQFF
TRBJ2-3,TRBV20-1,TRBD2,many,TGCAGTGCCACAGGGCGGGAGGGGGATGGAGATACGCAGTATTTT,CSATGREGDGDTQYF
TRBJ2-7,TRBV4-3,TRBD1,many,TGCGCCAGCAGCCAGGTCGGACAGGGCGGCTACGAGCAGTACTTC,CASSQVGQGGYEQYF
TRBJ1-5,TRBV19,NA,few,TGTGCCAGTAGTATTAGCCCGGGGGCCGGTCAGCCCCAGCATTTT,CASSISPGAGQPQHF
TRBJ1-4,TRBV30,NA,many,TGTGCCTGGAGTCAGCCAGGGTTCCCAACTAATGAAAAACTGTTTTTT,CAWSQPGFPTNEKLFF
TRBJ2-1,TRBV11-2,TRBD2,many,TGTGCCAGCAGCTTAGATGGGCTAGCGGGCCCCCTCAATGAGCAGTTCTTC,CASSLDGLAGPLNEQFF
TRBJ2-7,TRBV24-1,NA,many,TGTGCCACCAGTGATGGGGGGCGGTTGTCCTACGAGCAGTACTTC,CATSDGGRLSYEQYF
TRBJ2-7,TRBV2,NA,many,TGTGCCAGCAGTACCCCCTCGCAGGCCGAGCAGTACTTC,CASSTPSQAEQYF
TRBJ1-1,TRBV4-1,TRBD1,few,TGCGCCAGCAGCCACCTCAGGGGGCAGGTCACTGAAGCTTTCTTT,CASSHLRGQVTEAFF
TRBJ2-1,TRBV7-6,NA,many,TGTGCCAGCAGCTTAGCGGCCCTTAATGAGCAGTTCTTC,CASSLAALNEQFF
TRBJ2-2,TRBV18,NA,many,TGTGCCAGCTCACCACTACAGAACACCGGGGAGCTGTTTTTT,CASSPLQNTGELFF